Following are 28 T cell receptor beta chains from one sample sequenced in a study of blood T cell repertoires in COVID-19. The protocol was immunoSEQ multiplex PCR, while the TCRdb copy is restricted to in-frame clones and leaves out a portion. The sample yields fewer than 65,000 clones, roughly nine tenths seen once. Sequenced sample: peripheral blood. All receptors come from a human donor in a cohort sampled during active COVID-19.

The gene calls are TRBV28 and TRBJ1-1; TRBD1 agrees at 10 bases. There are 12 residues in the CDR3. Germline loops: CDR1 MDHEN, CDR2 SYDVKM. V lost 9 bases, J lost 4 bases, and 2 bases stayed unmatched. CDR3 nucleotide sequence: TGTGCCAGTTGGACAGGGGGCACTGAAGCTTTCTTT. Protein: CASWTGGTEAFF.

The V gene is TRBV5-1, the J gene TRBJ1-1; tentative D call: TRBD1 (6 bases). Trimming took off 3 bases at V and 2 bases at J, with 11 bases between the two ends. CDR1 and CDR2 from the germline V gene are SGHRS and YFSETQ. The CDR3 extends over 14 amino acids. This CDR3 reads CASSSQGVNTEAFF. Written as DNA, the CDR3 is TGCGCCAGCAGCTCACAGGGAGTCAACACTGAAGCTTTCTTT.

J is TRBJ1-1 and V is TRBV6-5, with D possibly TRBD1 on 6 matching bases. Germline V gene sequence: CDR1 MNHEY, CDR2 SVGAGI. The CDR3 has 13 amino acids. Deletions cut 5 bases from V and 4 bases from J, with 11 bases between. DNA of the CDR3: TGTGCCAGCAGTCAGGGGTACGCCACTGAAGCTTTCTTT. Amino acid sequence: CASSQGYATEAFF.

The gene calls are TRBV6-5 and TRBJ2-1; 8 positions agree with TRBD1. Per germline, CDR1 MNHEY and CDR2 SVGAGI. The CDR3 is made up of 15 amino acids. Unmatched junction bases numbered 8, after V lost 8 bases and J lost 2 bases. The CDR3 protein is CASGQTGATYNEQFF. The CDR3 DNA sequence: TGTGCCAGCGGCCAGACAGGGGCGACCTACAATGAGCAGTTCTTC.

This sequence joins TRBV7-9 and TRBJ1-6; TRBD1 matches at 8 bases. The CDR3 has 13 residues. V lost 3 bases, J lost 10 bases, and 2 bases stayed unmatched. The germline V gene has CDR1 SEHNR and CDR2 FQNEAQ (reference sequence). DNA of the CDR3: TGTGCCAGCAGCTTCGACAGGGGCTCACCCCTCCACTTT. Translation gives CASSFDRGSPLHF.

This clone was seen a single time. J is TRBJ2-7 and V is TRBV4-1; 8 nucleotides agree with TRBD1. CDR1 is MGHRA and CDR2 is YSYEKL in the germline V gene. This CDR3 spans 14 amino acids. Unmatched junction bases numbered 4, after V lost 4 bases and J lost 2 bases. The CDR3 DNA is TGCGCCAGCAGCCCGGACAGGGTCCCCTACGAGCAGTACTTC. Residues: CASSPDRVPYEQYF.

This clone was detected only once. V and J are TRBV7-9 and TRBJ1-2; D possibly corresponds to TRBD1 (5 bases). The CDR3 has 14 residues. V was trimmed by 10 bases and J by 0 bases, leaving 15 bases between them. Germline V CDR1 and CDR2: SEHNR, FQNEAQ (reference sequence). CDR3 DNA sequence: TGTGCCACGGCCATCAGGGCATCTAACTATGGCTACACCTTC. It translates to CATAIRASNYGYTF.

The chain joins TRBV19 to TRBJ2-7; TRBD2 matches at 10 bases. V lost 9 bases, J lost 5 bases, and 13 bases stayed unmatched. Germline V gene sequence: CDR1 LNHDA, CDR2 SQIVND (reference sequence). The CDR3 is 15 residues long. CDR3 coding DNA: TGTGCCAGCACACGATCAGGACTAGCGGTCCACGAGCAGTACTTC. Translated: CASTRSGLAVHEQYF.

The chain combines TRBV7-9 with TRBJ1-2; D remains ambiguous. This CDR3 is built from 11 residues. CDR1 SEHNR and CDR2 FQNEAQ come from the germline V gene (reference sequence). Between the trimmed V and J ends, which lost 4 bases and 5 bases, there was a span of 5 bases. The CDR3 nucleotides are TGTGCCAGCAGCTCCAATTATGGCTACACCTTC. This sequence encodes CASSSNYGYTF.

This clone was recorded once. The V gene is TRBV10-3, the J gene TRBJ2-5, with a possible D match to TRBD1 (6 bases). V was cut by 3 bases and J by 5 bases, with 13 bases left in between. CDR1 and CDR2 from the germline V gene are ENHRY and SYGVKD. This CDR3 region has 14 residues. The CDR3 nucleotides read TGTGCCATCAGTGACCGGCAGGGGCTGGAGACCCAGTACTTC. This codes for CAISDRQGLETQYF.

The J gene is TRBJ1-2, the V gene TRBV15, with D hard to call. V was shortened by 1 base and J by 0 bases, with 9 bases between the two germline ends. Germline assignment: CDR1 LNHNV and CDR2 YYDKDF (reference sequence). The CDR3 runs to 15 residues. CDR3 nucleotide sequence: TGTGCCACCAGCAGAGGTGGTCAGGCTAACTATGGCTACACCTTC. Amino acids: CATSRGGQANYGYTF.

The gene calls are TRBV11-3 and TRBJ1-1; TRBD1 aligns across 8 bases. Trimming at V came to 2 bases and at J to 12 bases, leaving 8 bases not matched to a gene. This CDR3 has 13 amino acids. CDR1 and CDR2 (germline): SGHNT, YENEEA. CDR3 in DNA: TGTGCCAGCAGCTTACCCCCAGGGGGCAGGTCTTTCTTT. It translates to CASSLPPGGRSFF.

The gene calls are TRBV5-1 and TRBJ2-7; 8 bases are shared with TRBD1. The CDR3 loop spans 13 amino acids. From germline, CDR1 is SGHRS and CDR2 YFSETQ. Trimming took 5 bases from V and 7 from J; bases not matched to a gene: 8. In DNA form, the CDR3 reads TGCGCCAGCAGTCAGGGGGCGAATGGAGAGCAGTACTTC. Translation gives CASSQGANGEQYF. Filled out from reference TRBV5-1 and TRBJ2-7, the complete variable domain reads KAGVTQTPRYLIKTRGQQVTLSCSPISGHRSVSWYQQTPGQGLQFLFEYFSETQRNKGNFPGRFSGRQFSNSRSEMNVSTLELGDSALYLCASSQGANGEQYFGPGTRLTVT.

The chain recombines TRBV5-1 with TRBJ2-7, with TRBD1 as a possible D gene (5 bases). V was trimmed by 0 bases and J by 3 bases, leaving 16 bases between them. The CDR3 runs 16 residues. Germline lookup yields CDR1 SGHRS and CDR2 YFSETQ. CDR3 protein: CASSLAPGQGLYEQYF. DNA for the CDR3: TGCGCCAGCAGCTTGGCCCCAGGGCAAGGTCTCTACGAGCAGTACTTC.

The rearrangement uses TRBV6-5 and TRBJ1-5, with TRBD1 identical over 8 bases. CDR3 length: 15 amino acids. Per germline, CDR1 MNHEY and CDR2 SVGAGI. Germline trimming cut 6 bases from V and 2 bases from J; bases unmatched to any gene: 6. The CDR3 here is CASRDDRGGNQPQHF. The CDR3 DNA reads as TGTGCCAGCAGGGACGACAGGGGTGGCAATCAGCCCCAGCATTTT.

This clone is a singleton in its sample. The chain links TRBV20-1 to TRBJ1-2; no reliable D call. Per germline, CDR1 DFQATT and CDR2 SNEGSKA (reference sequence). CDR3 length: 11 amino acids. The ends were cut back, 3 bases at V and 14 bases at J, with 16 bases in the middle. For the CDR3, the DNA is TGCAGTGCTAGCGTCGAGCACCACCGTACCTTC. It codes for CSASVEHHRTF.

DNA for the CDR3: TGTGCCAGCAGAACGTCGGACAGCTACGAGCAGTACTTC. Translated, it gives CASRTSDSYEQYF. The rearrangement links TRBV7-8 to TRBJ2-7, with D perhaps TRBD1 (6 bases). In germline, CDR1 is SGHVS, CDR2 FQNEAQ. This CDR3 has 13 residues. V lost 6 bases, J lost 3 bases, and 12 bases lay in between.

The genes are TRBV6-2 or TRBV6-3 and TRBJ2-1; TRBD2 aligns across 8 bases. CDR1 and CDR2 from the germline V gene are MNHEY and SVGEGT. With V trimmed by 2 bases and J by 7 bases, 7 bases remained unmatched. This CDR3 contains 15 residues. The CDR3 loop reads CASSYRAGVRNEQFF. The CDR3 DNA sequence: TGTGCCAGCAGTTACCGAGCGGGAGTTCGAAATGAGCAGTTCTTC.

This clone was detected only once. V gene TRBV2 combines with J gene TRBJ1-2; D unclear. CDR3 length equals 16 residues. The germline V gene encodes CDR1 SNHLY and CDR2 FYNNEI. The V end lost 2 bases, the J end lost 0 bases, and 13 bases lay between the germline ends. CDR3 in DNA: TGTGCCAGCAGTGAACGGGATGGAAGATCTAACTATGGCTACACCTTC. Translated, it gives CASSERDGRSNYGYTF.

The V and J genes are TRBV28 and TRBJ2-7, with 12 bases that match TRBD2. J was trimmed by 1 base and V by 3 bases; bases with no gene match: 25. The CDR3 spans 23 residues. Germline CDR1 and CDR2: MDHEN and SYDVKM. The chain's CDR3 is CASSLNRLAGGSKSPRKSYEQYF. The CDR3 region has the DNA TGTGCCAGCAGTTTGAATAGGCTAGCGGGAGGGTCCAAATCACCTCGTAAATCCTACGAGCAGTACTTC.

This rearrangement joins TRBV5-1 to TRBJ2-7, with a weak D call TRBD1 (6 bases). CDR3 size: 15 residues. The ends were cut back, 1 base at V and 0 bases at J, with 11 bases in the middle. The germline gives CDR1 SGHRS, CDR2 YFSETQ. This chain's CDR3 is CASSLRPGASYEQYF. The CDR3 coding sequence is TGCGCCAGCAGCTTGCGGCCAGGGGCCTCCTACGAGCAGTACTTC.

J is TRBJ1-1 and V is TRBV18; 9 bases are shared with TRBD1. Germline V lookup: CDR1 KGHSH, CDR2 LQKENI. J gave up 4 bases and V 3 bases, and 9 bases lay outside the gene matches. The CDR3 covers 16 residues. The CDR3 is CASSPTGQGLSTEAFF. The CDR3 DNA reads as TGTGCCAGCTCACCGACGGGACAGGGCCTCTCCACTGAAGCTTTCTTT.

This rearrangement joins TRBV10-3 to TRBJ1-6; 8 bases are a match to TRBD1. This CDR3 contains 15 residues. V was pared by 0 bases and J by 6 bases, with 1 base of the junction left unmatched. The germline V gene has CDR1 ENHRY and CDR2 SYGVKD. The CDR3 is CAISESQGANSPLHF. For the CDR3, the DNA is TGTGCCATCAGTGAGTCCCAGGGGGCTAATTCACCCCTCCACTTT.

The J gene is TRBJ2-7, the V gene TRBV25-1; D may be TRBD2 (5 bases). The V gene's germline CDR1 is MGHDK and CDR2 SYGVNS. The CDR3 is 13 amino acids. V dropped 3 bases and J dropped 2 bases, with 8 bases sitting between them. CDR3 sequence: CASSESGTYEQYF. CDR3 sequence (DNA): TGTGCCAGCAGTGAGTCGGGGACCTACGAGCAGTACTTC.

The chain is built from TRBV6-5 and TRBJ1-5; the match to TRBD1 covers 10 bases. CDR1 is MNHEY, CDR2 SVGAGI, per germline. This CDR3 region has 14 residues. Trimming cost V 6 bases and J 7 bases; bases outside gene matches: 6. As DNA, the CDR3 is TGTGCCAGCAGCCCCGACAGGGGGCACCAGCCCCAGCATTTT. Encoded protein: CASSPDRGHQPQHF.

This sequence joins TRBV19 and TRBJ1-5; maybe TRBD1 (5 bases). Germline lookup yields CDR1 LNHDA and CDR2 SQIVND (reference sequence). The CDR3 runs 17 residues. The V end lost 2 bases, the J end lost 3 bases, and 17 bases lay between the germline ends. Here the CDR3 DNA reads TGTGCCAGTAGTATATCCCAGGGTTCTCCCGCCAATCAGCCCCAGCATTTT. This translates into CASSISQGSPANQPQHF.

V gene TRBV28 combines with J gene TRBJ2-5; possible D gene TRBD1, 6 bases. CDR3 length: 14 residues. Trimming cost V 4 bases and J 5 bases, with 14 bases left between them. Germline CDR1 reads MDHEN; CDR2 reads SYDVKM. In DNA form, the CDR3 reads TGTGCCAGCAGTTCCCGCTACCAGGGGGAGACCCAGTACTTC. Protein: CASSSRYQGETQYF. Full variable domain (outside the CDR3, taken from reference TRBV28 and TRBJ2-5): DVKVTQSSRYLVKRTGEKVFLECVQDMDHENMFWYRQDPGLGLRLIYFSYDVKMKEKGDIPEGYSVSREKKERFSLILESASTNQTSMYLCASSSRYQGETQYFGPGTRLLVL.

This sequence joins TRBV9 and TRBJ2-5; no clear D gene. This CDR3 spans 14 amino acids. Germline CDR1 is SGDLS and CDR2 is YYNGEE. The V end was cut by 0 bases, the J end by 1 base, with 7 bases between. CDR3 DNA: TGTGCCAGCAGCGTAGACCCAGTCCAAGAGACCCAGTACTTC. Amino acids: CASSVDPVQETQYF.